Sequencing of this T cell receptor (beta chain) was carried out in a study of blood T cell repertoires in COVID-19. For the study at large: Spain, Italy and the United States supplied samples that represented acute and convalescent COVID-19.

Living in roughly 23 US areas, the participants were between about 18 and 90 years of age. Clinical history as reported by participants underpinned cohort assignment. Original analysis: Estimation of nucleated cell counts was performed using reference gene primer amplification. Sequencing was performed with immunoSEQ multiplex PCR; in TCRdb, only in-frame clones are kept and a portion is missing. The V and J calls and clone size were taken over from that table, and D and trimming were inferred from the DNA. Of approximately 230,000 clones in the sample, around 88% were seen once. The sequencing sample was made of PBMCs or T cells enriched from blood (not recorded which). This clonotype originated in a woman in her forties or fifties with acute COVID-19.

The CDR3 DNA reads as TGTGCCAGTGGAGACAGGGTTAGCAATCAGCCCCAGCATTTT. It translates to CASGDRVSNQPQHF. The chain is built from TRBV19 and TRBJ1-5; 7 bases agree with TRBD1. Trimming removed 8 bases from V and 0 bases from J; junction bases left unmatched: 4. The germline CDR1 and CDR2 sequences are LNHDA and SQIVND (reference sequence). This CDR3 is 14 amino acids long.